This T cell receptor (beta chain) was captured by sequencing in a study of cytomegalovirus exposure and HLA in healthy donors. Background on the study: A subsequent analysis stated that the roughly 130 validation repertoires were run on the same platform as the approximately 610 first-cohort repertoires.

The CDR3 totals 13 residues. Trimming took 1 base from V and 5 from J, leaving 9 bases between them. The germline CDR1 and CDR2 sequences are MGHDK and SYGVNS. Assay: immunoSEQ multiplex PCR; the TCRdb copy retains only in-frame clones and omits some. The sample includes around 150,000 clones, just under 85% of them seen just once. This receptor was taken from a man between 25 and 39 years old in good health and CMV-seropositive. The specimen sequenced was PBMCs. The gene calls are TRBV25-1 and TRBJ2-7; D gene ambiguous. The CDR3 DNA reads as TGTGCCAGCAGTGAATCCCTCGTTAACGAGCAGTACTTC. This gives the protein CASSESLVNEQYF.